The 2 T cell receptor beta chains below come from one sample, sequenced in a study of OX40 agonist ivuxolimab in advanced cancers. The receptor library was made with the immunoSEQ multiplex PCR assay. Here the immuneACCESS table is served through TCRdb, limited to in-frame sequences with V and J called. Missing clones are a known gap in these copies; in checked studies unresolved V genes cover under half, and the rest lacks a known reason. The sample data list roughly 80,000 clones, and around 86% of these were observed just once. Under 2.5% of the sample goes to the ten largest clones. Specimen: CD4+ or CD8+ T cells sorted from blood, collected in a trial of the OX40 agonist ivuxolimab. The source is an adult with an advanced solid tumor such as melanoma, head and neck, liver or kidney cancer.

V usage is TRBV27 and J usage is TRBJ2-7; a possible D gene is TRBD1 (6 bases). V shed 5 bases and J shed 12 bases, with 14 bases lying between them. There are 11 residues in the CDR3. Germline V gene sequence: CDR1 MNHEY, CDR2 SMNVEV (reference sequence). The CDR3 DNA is TGTGCCAGCAGTGATTTCAAACAGGGGTACTTC. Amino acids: CASSDFKQGYF.

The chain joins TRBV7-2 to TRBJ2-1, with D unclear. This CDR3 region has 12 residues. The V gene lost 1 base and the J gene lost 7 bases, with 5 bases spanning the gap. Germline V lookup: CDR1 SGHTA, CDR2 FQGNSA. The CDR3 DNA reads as TGTGCCAGCAGCTTAGATACGAATGAGCAGTTCTTC. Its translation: CASSLDTNEQFF.